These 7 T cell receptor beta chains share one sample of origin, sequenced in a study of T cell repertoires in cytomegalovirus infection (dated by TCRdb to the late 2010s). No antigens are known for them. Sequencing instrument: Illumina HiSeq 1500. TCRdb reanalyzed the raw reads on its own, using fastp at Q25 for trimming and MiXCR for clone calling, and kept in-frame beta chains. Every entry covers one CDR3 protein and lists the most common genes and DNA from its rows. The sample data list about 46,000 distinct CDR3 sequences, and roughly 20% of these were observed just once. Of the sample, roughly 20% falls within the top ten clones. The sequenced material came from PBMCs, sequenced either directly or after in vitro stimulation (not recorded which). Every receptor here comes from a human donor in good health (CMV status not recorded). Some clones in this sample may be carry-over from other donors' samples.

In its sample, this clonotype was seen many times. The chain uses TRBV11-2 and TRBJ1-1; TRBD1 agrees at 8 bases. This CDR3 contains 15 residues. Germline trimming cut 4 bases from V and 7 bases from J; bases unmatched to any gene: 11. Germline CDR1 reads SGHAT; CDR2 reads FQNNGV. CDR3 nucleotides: TGTGCCAGCAGCTCTGTAGGGACAGGAAGATATGAAGCTTTCTTT. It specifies CASSSVGTGRYEAFF.

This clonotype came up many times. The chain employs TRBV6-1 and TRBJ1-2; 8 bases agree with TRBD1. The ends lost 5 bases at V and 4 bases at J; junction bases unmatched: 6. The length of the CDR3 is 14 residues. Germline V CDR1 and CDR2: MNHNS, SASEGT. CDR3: CASSLPDRVYGYTF. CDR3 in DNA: TGTGCCAGCAGTTTACCGGACAGGGTCTATGGCTACACCTTC.

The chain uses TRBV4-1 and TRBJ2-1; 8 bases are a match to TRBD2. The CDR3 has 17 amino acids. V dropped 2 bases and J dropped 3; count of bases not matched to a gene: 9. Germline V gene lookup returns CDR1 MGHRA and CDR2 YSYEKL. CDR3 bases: TGCGCCAGCAGCCAAAATGGGAGCGGGAGAGTCTACAATGAGCAGTTCTTC. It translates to CASSQNGSGRVYNEQFF.

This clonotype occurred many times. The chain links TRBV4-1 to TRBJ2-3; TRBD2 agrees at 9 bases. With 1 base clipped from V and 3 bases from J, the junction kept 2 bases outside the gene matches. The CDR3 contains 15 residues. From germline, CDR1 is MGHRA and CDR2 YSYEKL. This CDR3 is CASSQVGLATDTQYF. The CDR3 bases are TGCGCCAGCAGCCAAGTGGGACTAGCAACAGATACGCAGTATTTT.

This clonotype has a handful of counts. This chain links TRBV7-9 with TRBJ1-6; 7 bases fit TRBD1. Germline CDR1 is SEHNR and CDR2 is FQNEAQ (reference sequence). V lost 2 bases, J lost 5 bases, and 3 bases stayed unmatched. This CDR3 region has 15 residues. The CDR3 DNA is TGTGCCAGCAGCTTAAAAGGGACAGATAATTCACCCCTCCACTTT. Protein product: CASSLKGTDNSPLHF.

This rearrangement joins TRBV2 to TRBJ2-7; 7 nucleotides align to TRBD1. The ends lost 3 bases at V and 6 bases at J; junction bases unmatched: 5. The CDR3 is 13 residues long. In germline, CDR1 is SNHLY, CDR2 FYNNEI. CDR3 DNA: TGTGCCAGCAGTGAGACAGGGTTGGGCGAGCAGTACTTC. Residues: CASSETGLGEQYF.

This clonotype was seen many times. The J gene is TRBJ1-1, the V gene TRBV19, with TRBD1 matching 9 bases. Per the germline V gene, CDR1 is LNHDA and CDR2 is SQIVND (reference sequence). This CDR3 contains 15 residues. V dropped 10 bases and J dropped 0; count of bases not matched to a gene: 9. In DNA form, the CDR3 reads TGTGCCACAACCGGGACAGGGATAATGAACACTGAAGCTTTCTTT. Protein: CATTGTGIMNTEAFF.